The subject of this entry is one TCR beta chain. The CDR3 spans 12 residues. The germline V gene has CDR1 MNHEY and CDR2 SMNVEV (reference sequence). This sample stems from a study of T cells expressing NK-cell markers. Study details: All TCR beta repertoires analysed originated from sorted CD3+CD56+NKG2C+, CD3+CD56+NKG2C- and CD3+CD56-NKG2C+ T cells.

From the 5' RACE reads, TCRdb lists one entry per CDR3 protein and no DNA. This sample's clone table lists 400,000 or so distinct CDR3 sequences. J is TRBJ2-2 and V is TRBV27; the TCRdb D gene call, TRBD1, has no DNA to confirm it. The sequenced material came from blood T cells: a sorted CD56 or NKG2C T cell subset, CD4+ or CD8+ T cells, or bulk PBMC T cells (not recorded which). The sequence was collected from a woman between 50 and 59 years old in good health. This CDR3 is CAARQGFGELFF.